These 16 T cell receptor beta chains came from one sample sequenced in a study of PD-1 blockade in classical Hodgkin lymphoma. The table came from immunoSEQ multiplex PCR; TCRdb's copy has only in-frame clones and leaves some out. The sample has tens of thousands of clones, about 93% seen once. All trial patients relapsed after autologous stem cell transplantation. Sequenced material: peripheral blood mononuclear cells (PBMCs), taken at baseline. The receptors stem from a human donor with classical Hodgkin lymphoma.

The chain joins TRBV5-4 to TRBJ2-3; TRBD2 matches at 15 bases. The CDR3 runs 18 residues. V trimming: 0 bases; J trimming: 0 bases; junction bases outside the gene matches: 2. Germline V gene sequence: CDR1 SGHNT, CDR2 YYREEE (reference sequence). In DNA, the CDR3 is TGTGCCAGCAGCTTGGACGGGACTAGCGGGGGGAGCACAGATACGCAGTATTTT. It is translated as CASSLDGTSGGSTDTQYF.

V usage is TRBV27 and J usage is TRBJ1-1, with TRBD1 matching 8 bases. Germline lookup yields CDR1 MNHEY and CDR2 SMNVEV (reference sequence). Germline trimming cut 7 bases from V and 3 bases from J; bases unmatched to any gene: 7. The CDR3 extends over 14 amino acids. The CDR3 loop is CASTIYRGYTEAFF. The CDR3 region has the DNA TGTGCCAGCACCATCTACAGGGGGTACACTGAAGCTTTCTTT.

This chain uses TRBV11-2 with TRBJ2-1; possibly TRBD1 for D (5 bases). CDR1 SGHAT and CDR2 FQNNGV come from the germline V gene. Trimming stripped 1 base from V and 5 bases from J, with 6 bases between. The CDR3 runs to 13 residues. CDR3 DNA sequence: TGTGCCAGCAGCTTAGCAGGGAACAATGAGCAGTTCTTC. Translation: CASSLAGNNEQFF.

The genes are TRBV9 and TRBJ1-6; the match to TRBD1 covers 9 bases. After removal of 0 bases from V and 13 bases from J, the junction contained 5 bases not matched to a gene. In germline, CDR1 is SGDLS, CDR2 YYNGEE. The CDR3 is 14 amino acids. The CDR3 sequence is CASSVEGTGSPLHF. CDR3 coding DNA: TGTGCCAGCAGCGTAGAAGGGACAGGGTCGCCCCTCCACTTT.

For the CDR3, the DNA is TGTGCCAGCAGCGGGCGGGACCCCTCGGCCTACGAGCAGTACTTC. Translation gives CASSGRDPSAYEQYF. The chain joins TRBV7-8 to TRBJ2-7, with a possible D match to TRBD2 (6 bases). There are 15 residues in the CDR3. CDR1 is SGHVS and CDR2 is FQNEAQ in the germline V gene. The V and J ends lost 5 bases and 2 bases respectively, with 16 bases between them.

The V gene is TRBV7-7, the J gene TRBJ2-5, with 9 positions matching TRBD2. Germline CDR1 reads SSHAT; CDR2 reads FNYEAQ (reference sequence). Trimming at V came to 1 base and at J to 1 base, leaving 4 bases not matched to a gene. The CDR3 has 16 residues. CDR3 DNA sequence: TGTGCCAGCAGCTTAGGACTAGCGGAGGTCCAAGAGACCCAGTACTTC. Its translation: CASSLGLAEVQETQYF. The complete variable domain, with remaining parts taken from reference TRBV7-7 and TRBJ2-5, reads GAGVSQSPRYKVTKRGQDVTLRCDPISSHATLYWYQQALGQGPEFLTYFNYEAQPDKSGLPSDRFSAERPEGSISTLTIQRTEQRDSAMYRCASSLGLAEVQETQYFGPGTRLLVL.

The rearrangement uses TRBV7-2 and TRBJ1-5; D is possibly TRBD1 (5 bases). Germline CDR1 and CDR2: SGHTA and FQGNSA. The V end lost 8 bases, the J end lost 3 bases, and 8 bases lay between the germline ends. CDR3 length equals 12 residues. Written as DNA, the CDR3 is TGTGCCAGCCGCAGGGCCAATCAGCCCCAGCATTTT. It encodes CASRRANQPQHF.

The DNA of the CDR3 is TGTGCCAGCAAGCCAGGGGGCTGGGCTGAAGCTTTCTTT. It yields the protein CASKPGGWAEAFF. This chain joins TRBV27 and TRBJ1-1; 8 positions match TRBD1. Germline CDR1 reads MNHEY; CDR2 reads SMNVEV (reference sequence). The ends lost 7 bases at V and 6 bases at J; junction bases unmatched: 7. The CDR3 runs to 13 residues.

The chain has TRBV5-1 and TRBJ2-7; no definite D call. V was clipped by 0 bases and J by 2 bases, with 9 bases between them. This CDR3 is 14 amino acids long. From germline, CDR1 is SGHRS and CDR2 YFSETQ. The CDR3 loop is CASSLGGDPYEQYF. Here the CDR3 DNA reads TGCGCCAGCAGCTTGGGTGGGGATCCCTACGAGCAGTACTTC.

The CDR3, as DNA: TGTGCCAGCAGCTTAGGGAGTACTAGCTTCAATGAGCAGTTCTTC. Protein: CASSLGSTSFNEQFF. The chain recombines TRBV7-2 with TRBJ2-1; D is possibly TRBD2 (6 bases). This CDR3 contains 15 residues. Trimming removed 1 base from V and 6 bases from J, with 13 bases in between. The V gene's germline CDR1 is SGHTA and CDR2 FQGNSA.

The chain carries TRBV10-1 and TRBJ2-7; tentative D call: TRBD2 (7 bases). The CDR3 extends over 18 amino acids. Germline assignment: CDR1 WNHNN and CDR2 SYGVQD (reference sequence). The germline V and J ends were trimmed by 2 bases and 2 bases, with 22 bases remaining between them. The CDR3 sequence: CASSEKGGGQTNTYEQYF. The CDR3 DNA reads TGCGCCAGCAGTGAGAAAGGGGGGGGGCAGACCAATACCTACGAGCAGTACTTC.

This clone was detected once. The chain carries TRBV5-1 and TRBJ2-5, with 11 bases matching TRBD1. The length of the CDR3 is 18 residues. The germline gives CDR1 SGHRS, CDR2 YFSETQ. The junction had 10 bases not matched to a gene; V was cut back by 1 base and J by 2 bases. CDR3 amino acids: CASSLFGEGTGGQETQYF. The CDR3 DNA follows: TGCGCCAGCAGCTTGTTCGGCGAGGGGACAGGGGGGCAAGAGACCCAGTACTTC.

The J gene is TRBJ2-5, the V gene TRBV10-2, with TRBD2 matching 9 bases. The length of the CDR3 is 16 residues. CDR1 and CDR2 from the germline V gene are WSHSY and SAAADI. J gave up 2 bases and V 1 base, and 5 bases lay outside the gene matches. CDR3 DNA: TGCGCCAGCAGTGAGTTGAGGCTAGCGGGGCAAGAGACCCAGTACTTC. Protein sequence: CASSELRLAGQETQYF.

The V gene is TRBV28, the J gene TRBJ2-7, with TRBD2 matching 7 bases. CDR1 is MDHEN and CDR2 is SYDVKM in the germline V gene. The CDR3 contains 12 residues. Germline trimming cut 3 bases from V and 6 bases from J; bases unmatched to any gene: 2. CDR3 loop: CASSLGGLEQYF. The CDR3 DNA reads TGTGCCAGCAGTTTGGGAGGGCTCGAGCAGTACTTC.

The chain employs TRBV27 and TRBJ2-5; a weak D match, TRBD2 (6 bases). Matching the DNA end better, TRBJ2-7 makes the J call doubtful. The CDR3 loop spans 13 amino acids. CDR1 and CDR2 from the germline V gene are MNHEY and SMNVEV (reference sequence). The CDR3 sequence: CASRASENYEQYF. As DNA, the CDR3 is TGTGCCAGCAGAGCTAGCGAGAACTACGAGCAGTACTTC.

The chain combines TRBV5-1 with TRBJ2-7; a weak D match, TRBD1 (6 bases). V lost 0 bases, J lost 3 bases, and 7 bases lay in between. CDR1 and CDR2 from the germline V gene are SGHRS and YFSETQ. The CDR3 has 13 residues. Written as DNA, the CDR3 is TGCGCCAGCAGCTTGGGAGGGGGCTACGAGCAGTACTTC. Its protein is CASSLGGGYEQYF. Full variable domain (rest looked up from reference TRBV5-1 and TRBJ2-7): KAGVTQTPRYLIKTRGQQVTLSCSPISGHRSVSWYQQTPGQGLQFLFEYFSETQRNKGNFPGRFSGRQFSNSRSEMNVSTLELGDSALYLCASSLGGGYEQYFGPGTRLTVT.